These 26 T cell receptor beta chains came from one sample sequenced in a study of T cells in Graves' hyperthyroidism and ophthalmopathy. TCR beta CDR3 region amplification was performed from RNA transcripts. During a first-round RT-PCR of the TCR CDR3, the HTBI primer set was used. A single record per CDR3 protein comes from TCRdb applying MiXCR to the multiplex PCR reads. This repertoire shows around 600,000 distinct CDR3 sequences, roughly 15% found once; its top ten account for around an eighth. The sequenced sample was blood. These receptors came from a woman in her fifties or sixties with Graves' ophthalmopathy.

The table lists this clonotype with many counts. The rearrangement joins TRBV12-3 or TRBV12-4 to TRBJ2-1; TRBD2 matches 13 bases. V shed 6 bases and J 8 bases; nucleotides not matched to a gene: 13. There are 17 residues in the CDR3. CDR3 nucleotides: TGTGCCAGCAGCCGCACTAGCGGGAGGGCCTCTCGTTATGAGCAGTTCTTC. Translation: CASSRTSGRASRYEQFF.

This clonotype was recorded at least ten times. The rearrangement joins TRBV5-1 to TRBJ1-5; no firm D call. V was cut by 5 bases and J by 0 bases, with 12 bases left in between. The CDR3 is 15 residues long. CDR1 and CDR2 (germline): SGHRS, YFSETQ. The CDR3 is CASSPRGDSNQPQHF. The CDR3 DNA sequence: TGCGCCAGCAGTCCCCGGGGAGATAGCAATCAGCCCCAGCATTTT.

This clonotype showed up many times. The V gene is TRBV7-2, the J gene TRBJ2-2; D possibly corresponds to TRBD2 (6 bases). CDR1 SGHTA and CDR2 FQGNSA come from the germline V gene. CDR3 length: 18 amino acids. V lost 8 bases and J 0 bases, leaving 22 bases between the germline ends. CDR3 protein: CASRSRGAGLTNTGELFF. CDR3 nucleotides: TGTGCCAGCCGTTCCCGCGGGGCAGGCCTGACGAACACCGGGGAGCTGTTTTTT.

About this clonotype itself: A much more abundant neighbour one base away suggests this may be a read error. The chain couples TRBV18 to TRBJ2-2, with D unresolved. Germline V gene data show CDR1 as KGHSH and CDR2 as LQKENI. This CDR3 is built from 16 residues. V was clipped by 2 bases and J by 0 bases, with 10 bases between them. CDR3 protein: CASSPTLGPNTGELFF. Here the CDR3 DNA reads TGTGCCAGCTCACCAACGCTAGGCCCGAACACCGGGGAGCTGTTTTTT.

The genes are TRBV11-1 and TRBJ2-1, with unresolved D. The V gene lost 0 bases and the J gene lost 1 base, with 7 bases spanning the gap. The germline V gene has CDR1 SGHAT and CDR2 FQDESV (reference sequence). This CDR3 is 15 amino acids long. The DNA of the CDR3 is TGTGCCAGCAGCTTAGCGTTACTGTCCTACAATGAGCAGTTCTTC. Its protein is CASSLALLSYNEQFF.

The genes are TRBV7-2 and TRBJ2-3; D gene unclear. This CDR3 has 15 residues. The V gene lost 5 bases and the J gene lost 1 base, with 13 bases spanning the gap. Germline loops: CDR1 SGHTA, CDR2 FQGNSA. CDR3 coding DNA: TGTGCCAGCAGCGTCCAACGGACCCGCACAGATACGCAGTATTTT. Its protein is CASSVQRTRTDTQYF.

This clonotype was seen repeatedly, ten times or more. The chain employs TRBV18 and TRBJ1-1; D not certain. Looked up from germline, CDR1 is KGHSH and CDR2 is LQKENI. This CDR3 comprises 15 residues. V was clipped by 0 bases and J by 2 bases, with 10 bases between them. The CDR3 DNA follows: TGTGCCAGCTCACCACCTTCAAACAGAAACACTGAAGCTTTCTTT. It translates to CASSPPSNRNTEAFF.

This clonotype came up many times. The chain has TRBV20-1 and TRBJ2-5, with TRBD2 identical over 8 bases. Germline CDR1 reads DFQATT; CDR2 reads SNEGSKA (reference sequence). After removal of 3 bases from V and 5 bases from J, the junction contained 8 bases not matched to a gene. CDR3 size: 14 residues. In nucleotides, the CDR3 is TGCAGTGCTAGGGGGGCTAGCGGGTTGGAGACCCAGTACTTC. Its protein is CSARGASGLETQYF.

In its sample, this clonotype was seen a few times. The V call is TRBV7-9, the J call TRBJ2-6; 8 nucleotides agree with TRBD1. The CDR3 extends over 17 amino acids. The trim removed 4 bases at V and 1 base at J, leaving 6 bases unmatched. The germline V gene has CDR1 SEHNR and CDR2 FQNEAQ (reference sequence). CDR3 nucleotides: TGTGCCAGCAGCTATGGGACAGGTACTTCTGGGGCCAACGTCCTGACTTTC. It codes for CASSYGTGTSGANVLTF. The full variable domain, its missing parts supplied by reference TRBV7-9 and TRBJ2-6, is DTGVSQNPRHKITKRGQNVTFRCDPISEHNRLYWYRQTLGQGPEFLTYFQNEAQLEKSRLLSDRFSAERPKGSFSTLEIQRTEQGDSAMYLCASSYGTGTSGANVLTFGAGSRLTVL.

This clonotype has ten or more counts. V gene TRBV6-2 or TRBV6-3 combines with J gene TRBJ2-7, with 8 nucleotides matching TRBD1. The germline V gene encodes CDR1 MNHEY and CDR2 SVGEGT. After removal of 4 bases from V and 6 bases from J, the junction contained 14 bases not matched to a gene. CDR3 length equals 16 residues. This CDR3 reads CASSFQSGGPVREQYF. In DNA, the CDR3 is TGTGCCAGCAGTTTCCAATCAGGGGGCCCTGTGCGCGAGCAGTACTTC.

The CDR3 DNA reads TGTGCCACCAGTGGAATCTCAAGTCCCTACAATGAGCAGTTCTTC. It yields the protein CATSGISSPYNEQFF. V usage is TRBV24-1 and J usage is TRBJ2-1; the D is unclear. The CDR3 is 15 residues long. Between the trimmed V and J ends, which lost 5 bases and 2 bases, there was a span of 12 bases. Germline-derived CDR1 and CDR2 are KGHDR and SFDVKD.

This clonotype was counted ten times or more. V usage is TRBV2 and J usage is TRBJ1-2; D is unclear. CDR1 and CDR2 from the germline V gene are SNHLY and FYNNEI. Trimming stripped 8 bases from V and 4 bases from J, with 11 bases between. The CDR3 extends over 12 amino acids. CDR3 sequence: CASLITGYGYTF. The CDR3 DNA follows: TGTGCCAGCCTCATTACTGGCTATGGCTACACCTTC.

Ten or more counts support this clonotype. The rearrangement links TRBV12-3 or TRBV12-4 to TRBJ1-2; no clear D. Trimming removed 5 bases from V and 2 bases from J, with 12 bases in between. CDR3 length: 14 residues. CDR3 DNA: TGTGCCAGCAGTCCACCTGCACTGAACTATGGCTACACCTTC. Translation gives CASSPPALNYGYTF.

Ten or more counts support this clonotype. V and J are TRBV12-3 or TRBV12-4 and TRBJ2-5; D is tentatively TRBD1 or TRBD2 (5 bases each). The V gene lost 4 bases and the J gene lost 13 bases, with 16 bases spanning the gap. The CDR3 length is 12 residues. This CDR3 is CASSSGNGVVYF. In DNA form, the CDR3 reads TGTGCCAGCAGTTCAGGGAACGGGGTTGTGTACTTC.

This clonotype came up many times. V and J are TRBV7-6 and TRBJ2-7, with 8 bases fitting TRBD2. This CDR3 is 15 amino acids long. The V segment lost 4 bases and the J segment 2 bases; nucleotides outside the gene matches: 7. Germline values: CDR1 SGHVS, CDR2 FNYEAQ. The CDR3 region is CASSSGVGLAYEQYF. CDR3 DNA: TGTGCCAGCAGCTCAGGAGTGGGACTAGCCTACGAGCAGTACTTC.

This clonotype was found many times. V and J are TRBV18 and TRBJ2-7; 10 nucleotides line up with TRBD1. This CDR3 has 15 amino acids. With V trimmed by 2 bases and J by 2 bases, 3 bases remained unmatched. Per germline, CDR1 KGHSH and CDR2 LQKENI. CDR3 amino acids: CASSPGTGDTYEQYF. DNA for the CDR3: TGTGCCAGCTCACCAGGGACAGGGGACACCTACGAGCAGTACTTC.

This clonotype showed up many times. This chain uses TRBV2 with TRBJ1-5; a possible D gene is TRBD1 (5 bases). CDR1 SNHLY and CDR2 FYNNEI come from the germline V gene. V dropped 1 base and J dropped 4 bases, with 11 bases sitting between them. This CDR3 comprises 15 residues. CDR3 amino acids: CASSEGWGINQPQHF. The DNA for the CDR3 is TGTGCCAGCAGTGAAGGTTGGGGGATTAATCAGCCCCAGCATTTT. The full variable domain, with the rest looked up from reference TRBV2 and TRBJ1-5, is EPEVTQTPSHQVTQMGQEVILRCVPISNHLYFYWYRQILGQKVEFLVSFYNNEISEKSEIFDDQFSVERPDGSNFTLKIRSTKLEDSAMYFCASSEGWGINQPQHFGDGTRLSIL.

As regards this clonotype: A junction end diverges from the germline sequence, so it may reflect a read error. The chain links TRBV7-9 to TRBJ1-1; perhaps TRBD1 as D (5 bases). The CDR3 totals 11 residues. Germline CDR1 SEHNR, CDR2 FQNEAQ (reference sequence). Here the CDR3 DNA reads TGTGCCAGCAGCTCCCCGACAGAAGCTTCCTTT. Its protein is CASSSPTEASF.

This clonotype was observed at least ten times. V is TRBV5-1 and J is TRBJ2-1; no clear D gene. This CDR3 region has 13 residues. Trimming removed 2 bases at V and 4 bases at J, with 7 bases between. Looked up from germline, CDR1 is SGHRS and CDR2 is YFSETQ. The CDR3 here is CASSFDHYNEQFF. The CDR3 nucleotides read TGCGCCAGCAGCTTCGATCATTACAATGAGCAGTTCTTC.

This rearrangement joins TRBV7-6 to TRBJ1-1, with 7 bases that match TRBD1. The germline V gene encodes CDR1 SGHVS and CDR2 FNYEAQ. V lost 4 bases and J lost 9; bases outside the gene matches: 5. The CDR3 runs to 12 residues. The CDR3 nucleotides read TGTGCCAGCAGCTCCCGACAGGGTAAAGCTTTCTTT. Translation gives CASSSRQGKAFF.

This chain joins TRBV5-4 and TRBJ2-7; 14 bases are shared with TRBD2. Trimming at V came to 1 base and at J to 7 bases, leaving 4 bases not matched to a gene. The V gene's germline CDR1 is SGHNT and CDR2 YYREEE (reference sequence). This CDR3 spans 15 amino acids. The CDR3 bases are TGTGCCAGCAGCTTGCCCGGGACTAGCGGGAGAGAGCAGTACTTC. Its translation is CASSLPGTSGREQYF.

This clonotype occurred many times. This chain connects TRBV7-3 to TRBJ2-5; 7 nucleotides line up with TRBD2. Germline CDR1 reads SGHTA; CDR2 reads FQGTGA. The CDR3 sequence is 15 residues long. DNA of the CDR3: TGTGCAACCGTCCTAGCGGCGAAATACCAAGAGACCCAGTACTTC. It translates to CATVLAAKYQETQYF.

CDR3 region: CANSRTAYEQYF. The DNA of the CDR3 is TGTGCCAACAGCCGCACTGCCTACGAGCAGTACTTC. The J gene is TRBJ2-7, the V gene TRBV6-2 or TRBV6-3, with D hard to call. Trimming left V 10 bases short and J 2 bases short, with 12 bases between. Germline V gene data show CDR1 as MNHEY and CDR2 as SVGEGT. The length of the CDR3 is 12 residues.

This clonotype came up many times. The chain is built from TRBV12-3 or TRBV12-4 and TRBJ1-3; D gene unclear. With 4 bases removed from V and 4 bases from J, the gap between germline ends came to 14 bases. The CDR3 spans 15 residues. The CDR3 protein is CASSSAYPRGNTIYF. In nucleotides, the CDR3 is TGTGCCAGCAGTTCAGCCTACCCAAGGGGAAACACCATATATTTT.

This clonotype came up many times. V gene TRBV28 combines with J gene TRBJ2-3; D is ambiguous. V shed 6 bases and J shed 2 bases, with 12 bases lying between them. The germline V gene encodes CDR1 MDHEN and CDR2 SYDVKM. The CDR3 loop spans 14 amino acids. The CDR3, as DNA: TGTGCCAGCAGCTTAGCTGGGAACACAGATACGCAGTATTTT. Its translation: CASSLAGNTDTQYF.

For this clonotype: This may come from a read error, since a much larger clone is one base off. This rearrangement joins TRBV12-5 to TRBJ2-4, with D hard to call. The CDR3 contains 16 residues. Germline values: CDR1 LGHNT, CDR2 FRNRAP. V dropped 6 bases and J dropped 0 bases, with 15 bases sitting between them. CDR3 loop: CASGTTGRVAKNIQYF. The CDR3, as DNA: TGTGCTAGTGGAACAACCGGACGGGTAGCCAAAAACATTCAGTACTTC.